This TCR beta chain was recovered during a study of cytomegalovirus exposure and HLA in healthy donors. From germline, CDR1 is SGHTA and CDR2 FQGNSA. There are 16 residues in the CDR3. V shed 5 bases, J shed 4 bases, and the junction held 7 bases outside the gene matches. To note about this clone: Its antigen is as yet unknown.

Study-level findings and limits: Association with HLA alleles at 0.05 false discovery rate was found for approximately 18,000 TCR beta sequences in a later analysis. The classifier reportedly diagnosed cytomegalovirus status with high specificity and sensitivity. According to an earlier analysis, most TCR beta V segments yielded productive rearrangements about 90% or about 30% of the time.

PCR involved 60 Vbeta and 13 Jbeta primers. TCRdb's copy holds only in-frame clones and misses some; the assay was immunoSEQ multiplex PCR. The sample has about 130,000 clones; 79% are singletons. The chain recombines TRBV7-2 with TRBJ2-2; 10 nucleotides align to TRBD2. Material: PBMCs. This receptor was obtained from a man aged 40-49 years in good health and CMV-seropositive. As DNA, the CDR3 is TGTGCCAGCAGCCTTGGACTAGCGGAACCCACCGGGGAGCTGTTTTTT. It specifies CASSLGLAEPTGELFF.